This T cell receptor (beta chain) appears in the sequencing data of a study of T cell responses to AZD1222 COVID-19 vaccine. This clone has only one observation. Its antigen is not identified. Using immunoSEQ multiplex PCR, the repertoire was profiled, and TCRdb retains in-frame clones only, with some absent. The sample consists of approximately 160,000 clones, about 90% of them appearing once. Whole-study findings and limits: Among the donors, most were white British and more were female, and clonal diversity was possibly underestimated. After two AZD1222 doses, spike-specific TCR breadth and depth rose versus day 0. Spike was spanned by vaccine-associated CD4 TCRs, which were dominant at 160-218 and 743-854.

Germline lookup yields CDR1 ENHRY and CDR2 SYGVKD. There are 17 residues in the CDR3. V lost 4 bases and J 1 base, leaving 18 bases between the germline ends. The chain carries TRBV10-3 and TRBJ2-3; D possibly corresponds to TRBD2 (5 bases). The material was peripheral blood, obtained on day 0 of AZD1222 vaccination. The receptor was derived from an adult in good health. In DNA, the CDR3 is TGTGCCATCAGTGGCCGCCCCGGAAGGGAGCGCACAGATACGCAGTATTTT. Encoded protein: CAISGRPGRERTDTQYF.